This TCR beta chain was identified during a study of PD-1 blockade in classical Hodgkin lymphoma. The time point was: cycle 4 day 1 (C4D1), after five to seven weeks of nivolumab. Every patient had relapsed following autologous stem cell transplantation, and cohorts differed in brentuximab vedotin exposure. It was by magnetic negative selection that CD4+ T cells were purified from thawed PBMCs. Using immunoSEQ multiplex PCR, the repertoire was profiled, and TCRdb retains in-frame clones only, with some absent. Of tens of thousands of clones in the sample, around nine tenths are singletons; the top ten hold roughly 0.3%. Germline V CDR1 and CDR2: SGHAT, FQNNGV. The CDR3 loop spans 17 amino acids. V lost 1 base and J lost 3; bases outside the gene matches: 10.

This sequence was found in a human donor with classical Hodgkin lymphoma. The chain recombines TRBV11-2 with TRBJ2-7; 9 bases fit TRBD2. The source was CD4+ T cells from blood, collected before the fourth cycle of nivolumab. This chain's CDR3 is CASSLVGGRAVHYEQYF. The CDR3 DNA sequence: TGTGCCAGCAGCTTAGTGGGCGGGAGGGCCGTTCACTACGAGCAGTACTTC.